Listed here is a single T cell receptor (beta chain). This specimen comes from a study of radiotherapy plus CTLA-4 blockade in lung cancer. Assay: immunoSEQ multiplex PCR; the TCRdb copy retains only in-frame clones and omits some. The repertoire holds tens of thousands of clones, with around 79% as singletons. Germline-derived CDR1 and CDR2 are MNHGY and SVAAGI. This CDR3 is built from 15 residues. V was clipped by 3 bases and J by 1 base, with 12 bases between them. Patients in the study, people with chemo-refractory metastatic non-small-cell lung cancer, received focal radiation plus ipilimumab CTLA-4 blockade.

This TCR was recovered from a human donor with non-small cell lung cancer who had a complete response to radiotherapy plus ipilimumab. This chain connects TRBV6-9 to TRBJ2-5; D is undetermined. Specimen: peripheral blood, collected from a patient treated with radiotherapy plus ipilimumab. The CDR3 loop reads CASSYSWRRQETQYF. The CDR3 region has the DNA TGTGCCAGCAGTTACTCGTGGCGTCGCCAAGAGACCCAGTACTTC.